The entry below gives a single T cell receptor (beta chain) sequence along with its context. Its antigen is currently unknown. CDR3 size: 13 residues. Trimming took 0 bases from V and 1 from J, leaving 3 bases between them. Germline CDR1 PRHDT, CDR2 FYEKMQ (reference sequence). This specimen belongs to a study of cytomegalovirus exposure and HLA in healthy donors. The overall study: The same platform as the approximately 670 first-cohort repertoires was used for the 95 to 150 validation repertoires, a later analysis reported. Study results and caveats: One later analysis, an examination of the roughly 110 validation repertoires, found that first-cohort TCR clusters tended to co-occur in them. Diagnosis of cytomegalovirus status made by the classifier reportedly showed high specificity and sensitivity. The study flagged fewer than 200 TCR beta chains as cytomegalovirus-associated.

The protocol was immunoSEQ multiplex PCR, while the TCRdb copy is restricted to in-frame clones and leaves out a portion. This table has approximately 270,000 clones, approximately 86% appearing once. V usage is TRBV13 and J usage is TRBJ2-5; D is ambiguous. This sequence originates from a woman in her late teens or twenties in good health and CMV-seronegative. Sequenced: PBMCs. This chain's CDR3 is CASSLGSQETQYF. CDR3 coding DNA: TGTGCCAGCAGCTTAGGCTCCCAAGAGACCCAGTACTTC.